This T cell receptor beta chain was captured in a study of shared clonotypes between healthy human individuals. On the study more broadly: Each donor's CD8 memory used one plate, CD8 naive two, each CD4 subset three. General study points: Genetic and exposure-history diversity was limited by the small donor number. Clonotype sharing across four donors was observed for 4.5% to 6.5% of naive CD4 clonotypes.

Sequenced by immunoSEQ multiplex PCR; TCRdb stores in-frame clones only, minus some. This sample has approximately 1.5 million clones; just under 99% occur once, and the top ten carry over 0.3%. CDR1 is MNHNY, CDR2 SVGAGI, per germline (reference sequence). The ends were cut back, 0 bases at V and 3 bases at J, with 10 bases in the middle. The CDR3 is 15 amino acids. Concerning this clone itself: The antigen is unknown.

The source of this sequence is a man aged 25-45 years in good health. The sequencing input was naive CD4+ T cells sorted from blood. The subset is: CD45RA+ positively selected. The chain uses TRBV6-6 and TRBJ2-3; D remains unclear. For the CDR3, the DNA is TGTGCCAGCAGTTACTCTCTCGGTCTGACAGATACGCAGTATTTT. It codes for CASSYSLGLTDTQYF.